This TCR beta chain was recovered during a study of T cells after yellow fever vaccination. Study results and caveats: Almost all vaccine-responding clonotypes went undetected in sorted memory subsets on day 0. It was a weaker secondary response, yet one that peaked faster, at day 5 versus 15.

The 5'RACE template-switching step produced TCR cDNA and added a universal primer site and UMIs. TCRdb analysed the 5' RACE reads with MiXCR anew, one entry per CDR3 protein. This sample carries around 25,000 distinct CDR3 sequences, roughly 3.3% of them seen once, and the ten largest clones take 0.98%. This clonotype was recorded at least ten times. The length of the CDR3 is 17 residues. Germline V gene sequence: CDR1 LGHNA, CDR2 YNFKEQ. The V and J ends lost 1 base and 2 bases, in that order; junction bases with no gene match: 9. J is TRBJ2-7 and V is TRBV4-2; TRBD1 matches at 9 bases. The receptor comes from a man aged 18 to 29 who received the YFV17D yellow fever vaccine. Sequenced material: PBMCs, either bulk or a sorted T-cell subset (CD4+, CD8+, memory, or dextramer-sorted; not recorded which), taken around 45 days after the first yellow fever vaccination. DNA of the CDR3: TGTGCCAGCAGCCAAGTGTCGGGACAGGGAGGAACCTACGAGCAGTACTTC. It is translated as CASSQVSGQGGTYEQYF.